This T cell receptor beta chain was found in a study of CD8 T cells in ankylosing spondylitis. General observations from the study: A TCR beta motif of roughly 8 highly homologous variants appeared characteristic of ankylosing spondylitis blood. Reportedly, disease-linked clones are significantly enriched in ankylosing spondylitis patients' matched synovial fluid.

CDR3 length equals 15 residues. In germline, CDR1 is MNHEY, CDR2 SVGAGI. V was cut by 4 bases and J by 0 bases, with 12 bases left in between. Each TCR beta library was made by quantitative 5'-RACE that incorporated molecular barcodes. In TCRdb, the 5' RACE reads were re-called with MiXCR into one record per CDR3 protein. The data show some 450,000 distinct CDR3 sequences, more than 15% seen once. On this clonotype: What it recognizes is unknown.

The sample taken for sequencing was blood, either unsorted or a sorted T cell fraction (not recorded which). The TCR was taken from a male donor with ankylosing spondylitis. V is TRBV6-5 and J is TRBJ1-1; the D is unclear. Written as DNA, the CDR3 is TGTGCCAGCAGTTTCGGCGGGTTTGTGAACACTGAAGCTTTCTTT. Its protein is CASSFGGFVNTEAFF.